The source of this T cell receptor (beta chain) is a study of PD-L1 blockade in urothelial cancer. Study as a whole: Blood-derived samples held a median approximately 150,000 T cells.

The repertoire was sequenced with immunoSEQ multiplex PCR; TCRdb's copy has only in-frame clones and lacks some. Among about 22,000 clones listed, about 90% were seen once. CDR3 length equals 16 residues. The V end lost 0 bases, the J end lost 5 bases, and 17 bases lay between the germline ends. CDR1 and CDR2 from the germline V gene are MNHEY and SVGAGI. Time point in this sample: peripheral blood 6 weeks after treatment start. The sequence derives from a woman in her sixties with urothelial cancer. V gene TRBV6-5 combines with J gene TRBJ2-7, with TRBD1 as a possible D gene (7 bases). Sample: PBMCs, taken around atezolizumab (anti-PD-L1) treatment. Written as DNA, the CDR3 is TGTGCCAGCAGTTACTCGAGACAGGGAGGCTTCCACGAGCAGTACTTC. It specifies CASSYSRQGGFHEQYF.